This T cell receptor beta chain is from a study of cytomegalovirus exposure and HLA in healthy donors. PCR primers comprised 60 Vbeta and 13 Jbeta primers. In the original analysis: The count from a later analysis was 79 million or so unique TCR beta chains, approximately 9.9 million of them shared. This table comes from immunoSEQ multiplex PCR, and its TCRdb copy is limited to in-frame clones, with some not included. V and J calls and clone size are copied from that table; D and trimming were computed from the DNA. The sample comprises around 130,000 clones, 73% of which are singletons, and approximately 2.1% rests with the top ten. There are 14 residues in the CDR3. The germline CDR1 and CDR2 sequences are SGHTA and FQGTGA. The V end was cut by 2 bases, the J end by 7 bases, with 9 bases between. Study observations and caveats: A missense DCLRE1C variant was associated with V- and J-gene trimming of TCR beta chains in a later analysis, and an independent cohort replicated the association.

Note on this clone: Its target is unknown.

The sample comprised PBMCs. The chain links TRBV7-3 to TRBJ1-6; D is perhaps TRBD1 (6 bases). The clonotype was recovered from a woman in her thirties or forties in good health and CMV-seropositive. CDR3 loop: CASSLQGTNSPLHF. CDR3 DNA sequence: TGTGCCAGCAGCTTACAGGGGACGAATTCACCCCTCCACTTT.